The next 7 T cell receptor beta chains were all read from a single sample in a study of T-cell reconstitution after alpha-beta-depleted transplantation in children. Researchers prepared the TCRbeta library using unique molecular identifiers, the study reports. TCRdb reprocessed the PCR reads with MiXCR, giving one entry per CDR3 protein. The table includes approximately 400,000 distinct CDR3 sequences, approximately 11% detected once. This specimen consisted of PBMCs from the stem cell graft donor, obtained from the stem cell graft. These receptors came from a human donor who donated a stem cell graft to a child with acute myeloid leukemia.

The CDR3 bases are TGTGCCAGCAGTCAACGCGGGACACTCGGACACGAGCAGTACTTC. It encodes CASSQRGTLGHEQYF. The chain uses TRBV7-2 and TRBJ2-7, with D perhaps TRBD1 or TRBD2 (6 bases each). The CDR3 totals 15 residues. V lost 6 bases and J 5 bases, leaving 20 bases between the germline ends. Germline loops: CDR1 SGHTA, CDR2 FQGNSA.

At least ten counts were recorded for this clonotype. The chain has TRBV20-1 and TRBJ2-1, with no clear D. The CDR3 covers 13 residues. The V end lost 2 bases, the J end lost 6 bases, and 11 bases lay between the germline ends. Germline V gene sequence: CDR1 DFQATT, CDR2 SNEGSKA (reference sequence). In DNA, the CDR3 is TGCAGTGCTAGATCCTCTCCTGGCAATGAGCAGTTCTTC. Residues: CSARSSPGNEQFF.

This clonotype was observed a few times. The chain uses TRBV20-1 and TRBJ1-6; D might be TRBD1 (5 bases). The CDR3 is made up of 14 amino acids. Germline-derived CDR1 and CDR2 are DFQATT and SNEGSKA (reference sequence). V dropped 0 bases and J dropped 10 bases, with 13 bases sitting between them. CDR3 amino acids: CSARDGTAGSPLHF. In DNA form, the CDR3 reads TGCAGTGCTAGAGATGGGACCGCTGGATCACCCCTCCACTTT.

This clonotype was counted many times. The chain couples TRBV20-1 to TRBJ1-5; D gene ambiguous. V dropped 3 bases and J dropped 2 bases, with 17 bases sitting between them. The germline V gene has CDR1 DFQATT and CDR2 SNEGSKA (reference sequence). This CDR3 spans 16 amino acids. The chain's CDR3 is CSASGPYTFGNQPQHF. DNA for the CDR3: TGCAGTGCTAGTGGTCCGTATACCTTTGGCAATCAGCCCCAGCATTTT.

This clonotype appeared a few times. The chain has TRBV6-2 or TRBV6-3 and TRBJ1-5; a weak D match, TRBD1 (6 bases). The V gene lost 6 bases and the J gene lost 2 bases, with 20 bases spanning the gap. The CDR3 sequence is 17 residues long. Germline-derived CDR1 and CDR2 are MNHEY and SVGEGT. CDR3 amino acids: CASRLSGARRRNQPQHF. For the CDR3, the DNA is TGTGCCAGCAGGTTATCAGGGGCGCGTAGGCGCAATCAGCCCCAGCATTTT.

This clonotype was counted between two and nine times. V usage is TRBV20-1 and J usage is TRBJ1-5, with D uncertain. The ends were cut back, 0 bases at V and 7 bases at J, with 16 bases in the middle. CDR3 size: 15 residues. The germline gives CDR1 DFQATT, CDR2 SNEGSKA (reference sequence). Written as DNA, the CDR3 is TGCAGTGCTAGAGATGAGAGCGCCCGGGGACAGCCCCAGCATTTT. It specifies CSARDESARGQPQHF.

The chain combines TRBV12-3 or TRBV12-4 with TRBJ2-2; maybe TRBD2 (6 bases). This CDR3 has 15 amino acids. Trimming left V 3 bases short and J 4 bases short, with 12 bases between. The CDR3 DNA follows: TGTGCCAGCAGTTTGCAGCGGGTCCCCACCGGGGAGCTGTTTTTT. The encoded protein is CASSLQRVPTGELFF.